The next 32 T cell receptor beta chains were all read from a single sample in a study of blood T cell repertoires in COVID-19. Data came from immunoSEQ multiplex PCR; TCRdb stores just in-frame clones and leaves some out. The sample consists of a few hundred thousand clones, less than 90% of them appearing once. The sample was PBMCs or T cells enriched from blood (not recorded which). These receptors were collected from a woman aged 50 to 60 who had recovered from COVID-19.

The J gene is TRBJ2-7, the V gene TRBV7-3; weak D call: TRBD1 (5 bases). Trimming shortened V by 0 bases and J by 2 bases, and 11 bases separated the two germline ends. Germline CDR1 reads SGHTA; CDR2 reads FQGTGA. The CDR3 runs to 15 residues. CDR3 amino acids: CASSLTGAATYEQYF. As DNA, the CDR3 is TGTGCCAGCAGCTTAACTGGGGCAGCCACCTACGAGCAGTACTTC.

This sequence joins TRBV30 and TRBJ1-2, with 9 bases aligning to TRBD1. The germline V gene has CDR1 GTSNPN and CDR2 SVGIG (reference sequence). This CDR3 is built from 18 residues. Trimming at V came to 3 bases and at J to 3 bases, leaving 17 bases not matched to a gene. CDR3 in amino acids: CAWSPGVGQGIVYYGYTF. The DNA for the CDR3 is TGTGCCTGGAGCCCGGGGGTGGGACAGGGAATCGTCTACTATGGCTACACCTTC.

This clone has more than one count but fewer than ten. The V call is TRBV29-1, the J call TRBJ1-2; 9 bases match TRBD1. Trimming removed 3 bases from V and 7 bases from J; junction bases left unmatched: 9. Germline V gene data show CDR1 as SQVTM and CDR2 as ANQGSEA. This CDR3 has 14 amino acids. The CDR3 protein is CSVDWTGEGSGYTF. For the CDR3, the DNA is TGCAGCGTTGATTGGACAGGGGAAGGGTCTGGCTACACCTTC.

V and J are TRBV3-1 (or the pseudogene TRBV3-2) and TRBJ1-2, with 7 bases that match TRBD1. Germline CDR1 is LGHDT and CDR2 is YNNKEL (reference sequence). The CDR3 extends over 12 amino acids. V was pared by 5 bases and J by 5 bases, with 2 bases of the junction left unmatched. The CDR3 is CASSTQGYGYTF. CDR3 coding DNA: TGTGCCAGCAGCACACAGGGGTATGGCTACACCTTC.

The gene calls are TRBV7-6 and TRBJ2-7; 8 bases map to TRBD2. The CDR3 is made up of 14 amino acids. J was trimmed by 6 bases and V by 5 bases; bases with no gene match: 9. CDR1 SGHVS and CDR2 FNYEAQ come from the germline V gene. The DNA of the CDR3 is TGTGCCAGCAGCACAAGACTAGCGTACACCGAGCAGTACTTC. As protein: CASSTRLAYTEQYF. The full variable domain, its missing parts supplied by reference TRBV7-6 and TRBJ2-7, is GAGVSQSPRYKVTKRGQDVALRCDPISGHVSLYWYRQALGQGPEFLTYFNYEAQQDKSGLPNDRFSAERPEGSISTLTIQRTEQRDSAMYRCASSTRLAYTEQYFGPGTRLTVT.

The chain recombines TRBV7-2 with TRBJ2-7; D remains ambiguous. The V and J ends lost 2 bases and 2 bases respectively, with 4 bases between them. Germline V gene lookup returns CDR1 SGHTA and CDR2 FQGNSA. CDR3 length: 12 residues. The CDR3 loop reads CASSLSAYEQYF. CDR3 nucleotides: TGTGCCAGCAGCTTAAGCGCCTACGAGCAGTACTTC.

The rearrangement uses TRBV19 and TRBJ2-7, with 8 bases that match TRBD2. This CDR3 has 17 amino acids. Germline V CDR1 and CDR2: LNHDA, SQIVND (reference sequence). Trimming removed 1 base from V and 5 bases from J; junction bases left unmatched: 13. This CDR3 is CASSIAITGTGGNEQYF. In DNA form, the CDR3 reads TGTGCCAGTAGTATAGCTATAACCGGGACGGGAGGGAACGAGCAGTACTTC.

V is TRBV18 and J is TRBJ1-1, with 11 positions matching TRBD1. The CDR3 runs 17 residues. V shed 4 bases and J 1 base; nucleotides not matched to a gene: 8. From germline, CDR1 is KGHSH and CDR2 LQKENI. The CDR3: CASSLDRGLTKNTEAFF. CDR3 DNA: TGTGCCAGCTCACTGGACAGGGGGCTAACTAAGAACACTGAAGCTTTCTTT.

The chain has TRBV11-3 and TRBJ2-7; perhaps TRBD1 as D (5 bases). V was trimmed by 2 bases and J by 1 base, leaving 12 bases between them. This CDR3 comprises 15 residues. The germline V gene has CDR1 SGHNT and CDR2 YENEEA. The CDR3 region has the DNA TGTGCCAGCAGCTTAAAGGAGACAGTGTCCTACGAGCAGTACTTC. It translates to CASSLKETVSYEQYF.

The chain couples TRBV19 to TRBJ1-2; tentatively, D is TRBD1 (5 bases). V was trimmed by 5 bases and J by 8 bases, leaving 15 bases between them. CDR1 and CDR2 from the germline V gene are LNHDA and SQIVND (reference sequence). The CDR3 extends over 13 amino acids. CDR3 DNA: TGTGCCAGTAGTCTAAGGGGCGCCGGGGGCTACACCTTC. It encodes CASSLRGAGGYTF. Complete variable domain (other parts from reference TRBV19 and TRBJ1-2): DGGITQSPKYLFRKEGQNVTLSCEQNLNHDAMYWYRQDPGQGLRLIYYSQIVNDFQKGDIAEGYSVSREKKESFPLTVTSAQKNPTAFYLCASSLRGAGGYTFGSGTRLTVV.

The rearrangement joins TRBV18 to TRBJ1-1; D perhaps matches TRBD1 (5 bases). Germline values: CDR1 KGHSH, CDR2 LQKENI. This CDR3 spans 15 amino acids. With 0 bases removed from V and 2 bases from J, the gap between germline ends came to 10 bases. In nucleotides, the CDR3 is TGTGCCAGCTCACCACCCGCAGGGCAAAACACTGAAGCTTTCTTT. The encoded protein is CASSPPAGQNTEAFF.

This chain connects TRBV6-6 to TRBJ1-1; D not resolved. The CDR3 length is 13 residues. Trimming stripped 2 bases from V and 8 bases from J, with 12 bases between. The germline gives CDR1 MNHNY, CDR2 SVGAGI (reference sequence). The CDR3: CASSYNLLPEAFF. DNA for the CDR3: TGTGCCAGCAGTTACAATCTCCTTCCGGAAGCTTTCTTT.

This clone was counted a few times. The chain combines TRBV11-3 with TRBJ2-1; no clear D gene. Germline values: CDR1 SGHNT, CDR2 YENEEA. With 1 base removed from V and 7 bases from J, the gap between germline ends came to 17 bases. CDR3 length equals 16 residues. This CDR3 is CASSLVDFTSGNEQFF. In nucleotides, the CDR3 is TGTGCCAGCAGCTTAGTTGACTTCACAAGTGGGAATGAGCAGTTCTTC. Supplemented by reference TRBV11-3 and TRBJ2-1, the full variable domain reads EAGVVQSPRYKIIEKKQPVAFWCNPISGHNTLYWYLQNLGQGPELLIRYENEEAVDDSQLPKDRFSAERLKGVDSTLKIQPAELGDSAVYLCASSLVDFTSGNEQFFGPGTRLTVL.

The V call is TRBV24-1, the J call TRBJ1-1, with D possibly matching TRBD1 (6 bases). Trimming took 6 bases from V and 5 from J, leaving 21 bases between them. The CDR3 is made up of 16 amino acids. Germline V CDR1 and CDR2: KGHDR, SFDVKD. The CDR3 DNA is TGTGCCACCAGTCCCGGCCAACCACGCAGGGGAACTGAAGCTTTCTTT. This translates into CATSPGQPRRGTEAFF.

The chain is built from TRBV25-1 and TRBJ1-1; D call uncertain. CDR1 and CDR2 from the germline V gene are MGHDK and SYGVNS. The CDR3 totals 14 residues. Trimming stripped 5 bases from V and 0 bases from J, with 10 bases between. The CDR3 region is CASSPTAMNTEAFF. The CDR3 DNA reads TGTGCCAGCAGTCCCACAGCTATGAACACTGAAGCTTTCTTT.

This chain links TRBV12-3 or TRBV12-4 with TRBJ1-2, with no clear D. This CDR3 contains 12 residues. Trimming pared 6 bases from V and 1 base from J, leaving 6 bases between. In DNA, the CDR3 is TGTGCCAGCAGGCAGAATAACTATGGCTACACCTTC. It codes for CASRQNNYGYTF.

The chain joins TRBV6-5 to TRBJ2-2; TRBD1 is a possible D gene (6 bases). The CDR3 is made up of 15 amino acids. The V gene lost 4 bases and the J gene lost 5 bases, with 14 bases spanning the gap. Germline CDR1 and CDR2: MNHEY and SVGAGI. In nucleotides, the CDR3 is TGTGCCAGCAGTTGGAACCCGGGACAAACCGGGGAGCTGTTTTTT. This codes for CASSWNPGQTGELFF.

The gene calls are TRBV15 and TRBJ1-5; 8 bases map to TRBD1. Unmatched junction bases numbered 9, after V lost 0 bases and J lost 11 bases. Germline loops: CDR1 LNHNV, CDR2 YYDKDF (reference sequence). The CDR3 sequence is 15 residues long. Here the CDR3 reads CATSRDSGQVMSQHF. The CDR3 DNA reads as TGTGCCACCAGCAGAGATTCGGGACAGGTCATGTCCCAGCATTTT.

This clone was detected only once. The rearrangement links TRBV4-1 to TRBJ1-2; 9 bases align to TRBD1. The length of the CDR3 is 16 residues. From germline, CDR1 is MGHRA and CDR2 YSYEKL. The V gene end was trimmed by 0 bases and the J gene end by 2 bases; junction bases not matched to a gene: 4. CDR3 in amino acids: CASSQEGQGPNYGYTF. DNA of the CDR3: TGCGCCAGCAGCCAAGAGGGACAGGGACCGAACTATGGCTACACCTTC.

The CDR3 bases are TGTGCCAGCAGCAGACAGCCCTCTGAAGCTTTCTTT. Amino acid sequence: CASSRQPSEAFF. This sequence joins TRBV7-2 and TRBJ1-1, with D perhaps matching TRBD1 (5 bases). CDR1 SGHTA and CDR2 FQGNSA come from the germline V gene. Trimming pared 5 bases from V and 6 bases from J, leaving 10 bases between. The CDR3 runs to 12 residues.

This chain uses TRBV6-1 with TRBJ1-5; D is possibly TRBD1 (5 bases). The CDR3 length is 15 residues. V was pared by 3 bases and J by 10 bases, with 19 bases between. In germline, CDR1 is MNHNS, CDR2 SASEGT. CDR3: CASSDQSAGLTPQHF. CDR3 nucleotide sequence: TGTGCCAGCAGTGACCAGTCGGCAGGGCTCACCCCCCAGCATTTT.

The gene calls are TRBV4-2 and TRBJ1-2; no clear D. V was pared by 1 base and J by 2 bases, with 11 bases between. The CDR3 consists of 15 residues. Germline values: CDR1 LGHNA, CDR2 YNFKEQ. In nucleotides, the CDR3 is TGTGCCAGCAGCCAAGGTGGGCCAACGAACTATGGCTACACCTTC. Its translation is CASSQGGPTNYGYTF.

This clone was observed a handful of times. The V and J genes are TRBV3-1 (or the pseudogene TRBV3-2) and TRBJ1-4; D remains ambiguous. CDR3 length: 15 residues. Trimming took off 1 base at V and 8 bases at J, with 14 bases between the two ends. Looked up from germline, CDR1 is LGHDT and CDR2 is YNNKEL (reference sequence). CDR3 DNA: TGTGCCAGCAGCCAAGGTGGTACGCATAGCGAAAAACTGTTTTTT. It specifies CASSQGGTHSEKLFF.

The table lists this clone with a count of one. J is TRBJ2-5 and V is TRBV30; a weak D match, TRBD2 (6 bases). V dropped 4 bases and J dropped 4 bases, with 19 bases sitting between them. The germline V gene has CDR1 GTSNPN and CDR2 SVGIG (reference sequence). This CDR3 is 15 amino acids long. CDR3 amino acids: CAWKDLGLLGETQYF. CDR3 DNA sequence: TGTGCCTGGAAAGACCTGGGACTTCTGGGAGAGACCCAGTACTTC. The entire variable domain, with the rest obtained from reference TRBV30 and TRBJ2-5, is as follows: SQTIHQWPATLVQPVGSPLSLECTVEGTSNPNLYWYRQAAGRGLQLLFYSVGIGQISSEVPQNLSASRPQDRQFILSSKKLLLSDSGFYLCAWKDLGLLGETQYFGPGTRLLVL.

This chain links TRBV4-2 with TRBJ1-6, with TRBD1 identical over 8 bases. The ends lost 4 bases at V and 10 bases at J; junction bases unmatched: 12. This CDR3 has 16 amino acids. Germline values: CDR1 LGHNA, CDR2 YNFKEQ. The CDR3 is CASSLSPDRENSPLHF. The CDR3 coding sequence is TGTGCCAGCAGCCTCTCCCCGGACAGGGAGAACTCACCCCTCCACTTT.

This chain links TRBV5-6 with TRBJ1-2, with D uncertain. Germline loops: CDR1 SGHDT, CDR2 YYEEEE. This CDR3 has 14 residues. Trimming cost V 1 base and J 4 bases, with 11 bases left between them. The CDR3 DNA reads as TGTGCCAGCAGCTTGTCTGGCAGGATCTATGGCTACACCTTC. Encoded protein: CASSLSGRIYGYTF. The whole variable domain, filled in from reference TRBV5-6 and TRBJ1-2, reads DAGVTQSPTHLIKTRGQQVTLRCSPKSGHDTVSWYQQALGQGPQFIFQYYEEEERQRGNFPDRFSGHQFPNYSSELNVNALLLGDSALYLCASSLSGRIYGYTFGSGTRLTVV.

The CDR3 coding sequence is TGTGCCAGCGCGGGACTTGGGCGGGGGGCCAGCTACAATGAGCAGTTCTTC. Encoded protein: CASAGLGRGASYNEQFF. This chain joins TRBV4-2 and TRBJ2-1; 8 positions agree with TRBD2. Germline CDR1 and CDR2: LGHNA and YNFKEQ. The V and J ends lost 8 bases and 3 bases, in that order; junction bases with no gene match: 15. This CDR3 has 17 amino acids.

J is TRBJ1-2 and V is TRBV2; no definite D call. With 0 bases removed from V and 4 bases from J, the gap between germline ends came to 12 bases. The CDR3 spans 15 residues. Germline lookup yields CDR1 SNHLY and CDR2 FYNNEI. CDR3 region: CASSEALATAYGYTF. CDR3 sequence (DNA): TGTGCCAGCAGTGAAGCGCTCGCCACAGCCTATGGCTACACCTTC.

The gene calls are TRBV19 and TRBJ2-1; the D is unclear. Trimming removed 3 bases from V and 4 bases from J, with 10 bases in between. CDR3 length equals 14 residues. Germline CDR1 is LNHDA and CDR2 is SQIVND (reference sequence). DNA for the CDR3: TGTGCCAGTAGTATCCAGTCGAGGTACAATGAGCAGTTCTTC. The encoded protein is CASSIQSRYNEQFF. Using reference TRBV19 and TRBJ2-1 for the parts outside the CDR3, the full variable domain is DGGITQSPKYLFRKEGQNVTLSCEQNLNHDAMYWYRQDPGQGLRLIYYSQIVNDFQKGDIAEGYSVSREKKESFPLTVTSAQKNPTAFYLCASSIQSRYNEQFFGPGTRLTVL.

The rearrangement uses TRBV7-8 and TRBJ2-3; 14 nucleotides agree with TRBD2. Losses at the gene ends were 4 bases for V and 1 base for J; bases not matched to a gene: 7. Looked up from germline, CDR1 is SGHVS and CDR2 is FQNEAQ. The CDR3 contains 18 residues. The DNA of the CDR3 is TGTGCCAGCAGCTCCCCACCGGGACTAGCGGGGGGCACAGATACGCAGTATTTT. Residues: CASSSPPGLAGGTDTQYF.

V and J are TRBV25-1 and TRBJ2-5, with a tentative D call TRBD2 (5 bases). This CDR3 comprises 11 residues. Trimming removed 7 bases at V and 5 bases at J, with 8 bases between. The germline V gene has CDR1 MGHDK and CDR2 SYGVNS. In nucleotides, the CDR3 is TGTGCCAGCAAACGAGGGGAGACCCAGTACTTC. Protein sequence: CASKRGETQYF. The full variable domain, with the rest looked up from reference TRBV25-1 and TRBJ2-5, is EADIYQTPRYLVIGTGKKITLECSQTMGHDKMYWYQQDPGMELHLIHYSYGVNSTEKGDLSSESTVSRIRTEHFPLTLESARPSHTSQYLCASKRGETQYFGPGTRLLVL.

This clone was seen a single time. The chain is built from TRBV30 and TRBJ1-6; D ambiguous. With 0 bases removed from V and 8 bases from J, the gap between germline ends came to 26 bases. CDR1 is GTSNPN, CDR2 SVGIG, per germline (reference sequence). The CDR3 has 19 amino acids. CDR3 nucleotides: TGTGCCTGGAGTGTACGTTCGGCAAGGAGCTCCTATGAGGATTCACCCCTCCACTTT. Its protein is CAWSVRSARSSYEDSPLHF.